This TCR beta chain was documented in a study of siplizumab effects on memory and regulatory T cells (dated by TCRdb to between 2018 and 2021). Regarding the study in general: The effect of the anti-CD2 antibody siplizumab on alloreactive T-cell subsets was examined in allogeneic mixed lymphocyte reactions constructed from human PBMCs. What the work shows at the level of the full study, not this receptor alone: Because sequences below about 10^-5 frequency were poorly captured, only a minor fraction of alloreactive clones could be mapped to unstimulated subsets. Compared with memory T cells, unstimulated naive T cells appeared more diverse, and naive cells seemed to make a substantial contribution to the alloresponse. In reactions with siplizumab, an average of about 69% of mappable alloreactive CD4+ clones were Treg-derived, compared with around 30% in control reactions. Siplizumab significantly lowered the cumulative frequency of alloreactive sequences that could be traced to unstimulated CD4+ memory T cells. A naive or memory phenotype could not be assigned to roughly 75-96% of proliferating CD4+ or CD8+ clones. Whether proliferating Tregs from siplizumab cultures were suppressive was not functionally confirmed.

Sorted unstimulated T cells, along with proliferating T cells recovered from mixed lymphocyte reactions, underwent TCRbeta CDR3 sequencing. Fresh whole blood from about ten HLA-typed healthy donors served as the source for isolating PBMCs. Unstimulated CD4+ non-regulatory T cells were FACS-sorted to map the origin of alloreactive clones. As regards this clone: Its antigen is still unknown. Per-base qualities were not stored, and no clone one base away is much larger.

Receptors were amplified or captured by the immunoSEQ multiplex PCR assay. Roughly 100,000 TCR templates per sample were assayed on the deep sequencing platform. Genomic DNA extracted from sorted T cells was used for TCRbeta CDR3 sequencing. Per the original workflow: The R programming language was used for clonal analysis of TCRbeta CDR3 data. Unstimulated samples were compared with post-reaction CFSE-low samples to define alloreactive CD4+ and CD8+ clones. Regulatory or non-regulatory origin of alloreactive CD4+ clones was assigned by matching sequences to the sorted unstimulated Treg and non-Treg repertoires. The table comes from immuneACCESS by way of TCRdb, which keeps in-frame sequences with V and J called. Part of the clones is missing from these tables; in studies checked, under half for an unresolved V gene and the rest for unknown reasons. V and J calls and clone size are given by that table; D and trimming were obtained from the DNA. The sample data list around 110,000 clones, and 90% to 95% of these were observed just once. 1.5% to 2% of the sample lies in the top ten.

CDR1 and CDR2 were assigned from the germline V gene as MGHRA and YSYEKL. From V the trimming removes 6 bases and from J it removes 6 bases, while the gene matches leave 5 bases of the junction unaccounted for. The CDR3 has 15 amino acids, counting the end cysteine and phenylalanine. The CDR3 DNA has 45 bases and is translated from base 1. Sequences were obtained from non-Treg CD4+ T cells sorted from blood. Taken with the paper, the label for cell subset or site translates to: FACS-sorted unstimulated CD4+ non-regulatory T cells. The chain links TRBV4-1 with TRBJ2-1, with 13 central nucleotides matching TRBD2. This clonotype was sampled from a human donor in good health. The CDR3 reads CASRRLAGGLNEQFF. At the DNA level, the sequence is TGCGCCAGCAGAAGACTAGCGGGGGGCCTCAATGAGCAGTTCTTC.